These 16 T cell receptor beta chains came from one sample sequenced in a study of blood T cell repertoires in COVID-19. TCRdb's table, derived via immunoSEQ multiplex PCR, lists solely in-frame clones and lacks some. The table includes approximately 280,000 clones, around 86% detected once. Sequencing input: peripheral blood. The receptors here all came from a woman aged 25 to 39 who had recovered from COVID-19.

The V gene is TRBV19, the J gene TRBJ2-7; 7 bases match TRBD1. The junction had 6 bases not matched to a gene; V was cut back by 2 bases and J by 5 bases. There are 14 residues in the CDR3. CDR1 and CDR2 (germline): LNHDA, SQIVND (reference sequence). CDR3 nucleotides: TGTGCCAGTAGTATAAGGGGGCCCAGCGACGAGCAGTACTTC. This sequence encodes CASSIRGPSDEQYF.

The chain couples TRBV7-9 to TRBJ1-1; no reliable D call. Germline V gene lookup returns CDR1 SEHNR and CDR2 FQNEAQ (reference sequence). This CDR3 is built from 12 residues. Trimming removed 8 bases at V and 1 base at J, with 8 bases between. The CDR3 sequence is CASSSQNTEAFF. The DNA for the CDR3 is TGTGCCAGCTCATCCCAGAACACTGAAGCTTTCTTT.

The J gene is TRBJ1-6, the V gene TRBV19; possibly TRBD1 for D (6 bases). Trimming left V 10 bases short and J 10 bases short, with 17 bases between. CDR3 length equals 13 residues. From germline, CDR1 is LNHDA and CDR2 SQIVND (reference sequence). CDR3 nucleotides: TGTGCCACCAAACAGGGAGGGTCCTCACCCCTCCACTTT. This gives the protein CATKQGGSSPLHF.

The gene calls are TRBV30 and TRBJ1-1; D possibly corresponds to TRBD1 (5 bases). This CDR3 has 13 residues. With 3 bases removed from V and 1 base from J, the gap between germline ends came to 9 bases. The germline gives CDR1 GTSNPN, CDR2 SVGIG (reference sequence). The CDR3 sequence is CAWRGGRNTEAFF. CDR3 nucleotides: TGTGCCTGGAGGGGGGGGAGGAACACTGAAGCTTTCTTT. Drawing the rest from reference TRBV30 and TRBJ1-1, the complete variable domain is SQTIHQWPATLVQPVGSPLSLECTVEGTSNPNLYWYRQAAGRGLQLLFYSVGIGQISSEVPQNLSASRPQDRQFILSSKKLLLSDSGFYLCAWRGGRNTEAFFGQGTRLTVV.

This rearrangement joins TRBV11-3 to TRBJ2-1; weak D call: TRBD1 (6 bases). The CDR3 runs to 13 residues. CDR1 and CDR2 (germline): SGHNT, YENEEA. With 2 bases removed from V and 6 bases from J, the gap between germline ends came to 8 bases. CDR3 amino acids: CASSLQGPNEQFF. In DNA form, the CDR3 reads TGTGCCAGCAGCTTACAGGGGCCCAATGAGCAGTTCTTC.

In nucleotides, the CDR3 is TGTGCCAGCAGTCCGAGACTAGCGGGTAGCACAGATACGCAGTATTTT. Its translation: CASSPRLAGSTDTQYF. The chain is built from TRBV6-2 or TRBV6-3 and TRBJ2-3, with 10 bases fitting TRBD2. The CDR3 spans 16 residues. Germline-derived CDR1 and CDR2 are MNHEY and SVGEGT. Losses at the gene ends were 5 bases for V and 0 bases for J; bases not matched to a gene: 5.

The chain is built from TRBV6-2 or TRBV6-3 and TRBJ2-7; perhaps TRBD2 as D (6 bases). Germline-derived CDR1 and CDR2 are MNHEY and SVGEGT. The CDR3 sequence is 15 residues long. The V and J ends lost 4 bases and 7 bases respectively, with 20 bases between them. The CDR3 nucleotides are TGTGCCAGCAGTTTTATACTAGCTCTAGGACGGGAGCAGTACTTC. Protein sequence: CASSFILALGREQYF.

The chain's CDR3 is CASRTTGELFF. The CDR3 bases are TGTGCCAGCAGGACAACCGGGGAGCTGTTTTTT. The gene calls are TRBV27 and TRBJ2-2; no clear D. Per the germline V gene, CDR1 is MNHEY and CDR2 is SMNVEV (reference sequence). The CDR3 has 11 amino acids. Trimming left V 6 bases short and J 5 bases short, with 4 bases between.

The chain is built from TRBV19 and TRBJ1-6; D may be TRBD1 (5 bases). This CDR3 has 17 amino acids. Trimming stripped 0 bases from V and 2 bases from J, with 11 bases between. Germline CDR1 and CDR2: LNHDA and SQIVND (reference sequence). CDR3 sequence: CASSIEATDAYNSPLHF. DNA for the CDR3: TGTGCCAGTAGTATAGAAGCGACAGATGCCTATAATTCACCCCTCCACTTT.

J is TRBJ2-3 and V is TRBV5-4; no definite D call. The CDR3 extends over 13 amino acids. Germline CDR1 and CDR2: SGHNT and YYREEE (reference sequence). V shed 6 bases and J shed 0 bases, with 8 bases lying between them. CDR3 sequence: CASMSGSTDTQYF. CDR3 nucleotide sequence: TGTGCCAGCATGTCCGGGAGCACAGATACGCAGTATTTT.

The chain couples TRBV19 to TRBJ1-1; D not resolved. Germline V gene data show CDR1 as LNHDA and CDR2 as SQIVND (reference sequence). The V end was cut by 9 bases, the J end by 0 bases, with 8 bases between. This CDR3 is 12 amino acids long. The CDR3 protein is CARPGVNTEAFF. The CDR3 DNA sequence: TGTGCCAGACCAGGTGTGAACACTGAAGCTTTCTTT.

The V and J genes are TRBV3-1 (or the pseudogene TRBV3-2) and TRBJ2-7; 8 nucleotides match TRBD2. The CDR3 is made up of 16 amino acids. With 0 bases clipped from V and 7 bases from J, the junction kept 11 bases outside the gene matches. Germline assignment: CDR1 LGHDT and CDR2 YNNKEL (reference sequence). The CDR3 sequence: CASSQDVAGGLGEQYF. CDR3 nucleotide sequence: TGTGCCAGCAGCCAAGATGTGGCGGGAGGCCTTGGGGAGCAGTACTTC.

The chain uses TRBV28 and TRBJ2-1; TRBD2 agrees at 13 bases. Germline V gene sequence: CDR1 MDHEN, CDR2 SYDVKM. The CDR3 contains 18 residues. The junction had 12 bases not matched to a gene; V was cut back by 8 bases and J by 2 bases. The CDR3 reads CASGGLAGTSGPYNEQFF. In DNA form, the CDR3 reads TGTGCCAGCGGGGGACTAGCGGGAACGAGTGGGCCCTACAATGAGCAGTTCTTC.

The chain recombines TRBV16 with TRBJ2-7; D is ambiguous. The germline V gene encodes CDR1 KGHSY and CDR2 FQNENV. V lost 1 base and J lost 4, with 8 bases in between. The length of the CDR3 is 13 residues. The CDR3 DNA reads TGTGCCAGCAGCCAATTCGCGGAATACGAGCAGTACTTC. It yields the protein CASSQFAEYEQYF.

The chain combines TRBV6-5 with TRBJ2-3, with 11 nucleotides matching TRBD1. The CDR3 has 15 residues. Unmatched junction bases numbered 4, after V lost 5 bases and J lost 3 bases. Germline lookup yields CDR1 MNHEY and CDR2 SVGAGI. The chain's CDR3 is CASSPGQGATDTQYF. CDR3 coding DNA: TGTGCCAGCAGTCCTGGACAGGGGGCAACAGATACGCAGTATTTT.

The V and J genes are TRBV5-6 and TRBJ1-1; the D gene is possibly TRBD1 (6 bases). The CDR3 has 15 residues. Trimming took off 4 bases at V and 1 base at J, with 14 bases between the two ends. Germline CDR1 is SGHDT and CDR2 is YYEEEE. The CDR3 nucleotides are TGTGCCAGCAGCCTCCCACAGGGAACGAACACTGAAGCTTTCTTT. Translation: CASSLPQGTNTEAFF.